Following are 2 T cell receptor beta chains from one sample sequenced in a study of cytomegalovirus exposure and HLA in healthy donors. The PCR ran on 60 Vbeta and 13 Jbeta primers. Some clones are missing from TCRdb's copy, which holds only in-frame ones; the method was immunoSEQ multiplex PCR. In the table there are about 160,000 clones, about 81% of which are singletons. Sequencing used PBMCs. These receptors all stem from a girl between 10 and 17 years old in good health and CMV-seropositive.

This chain connects TRBV30 to TRBJ2-4; D possibly corresponds to TRBD2 (5 bases). V was trimmed by 3 bases and J by 8 bases, leaving 11 bases between them. Germline V CDR1 and CDR2: GTSNPN, SVGIG (reference sequence). The CDR3 is 12 residues long. The CDR3 protein is CAWSDGLDIQYF. DNA for the CDR3: TGTGCCTGGAGCGACGGACTGGACATTCAGTACTTC.

The gene calls are TRBV13 and TRBJ2-7, with 10 bases aligning to TRBD2. The V gene end was trimmed by 0 bases and the J gene end by 0 bases; junction bases not matched to a gene: 5. The CDR3 has 17 amino acids. Germline CDR1 reads PRHDT; CDR2 reads FYEKMQ (reference sequence). The CDR3 DNA follows: TGTGCCAGCAGCTTAGGCTGGCTAGCGGGGGACTCCTACGAGCAGTACTTC. Translated, it gives CASSLGWLAGDSYEQYF.